The following is a T cell receptor (beta chain) sequence with its context. The record originates from a study of blood T cells in healthy people across ages. Next came a second PCR, run for about 7 to 11 cycles, which used a sample-barcoded 5' primer along with a J-beta primer mix. A minimum of 2.5 million CDR3-containing paired-end reads was obtained for each sample. TCRdb passed the 5' RACE reads through MiXCR, listing each CDR3 protein once. The repertoire has some 1.5 million distinct CDR3 sequences, 40% to 45% of them found once; the top ten carry 4%. This CDR3 has 15 amino acids. Germline CDR1 and CDR2: MNHEY and SVGAGI. V lost 6 bases to trimming and J lost 5 bases; unmatched junction nucleotides: 8.

The receptor's source is a woman aged 18-29 years in good health. The sequenced material came from blood. The chain carries TRBV6-5 and TRBJ2-2; 8 bases map to TRBD1. The CDR3 reads CASSLDRTGTGELFF. CDR3 coding DNA: TGTGCCAGCAGCCTCGACAGGACAGGGACCGGGGAGCTGTTTTTT.